This T cell receptor (beta chain) was sequenced in a study of vaccination and CD4 T cells after COVID-19. On the study more broadly: Vaccination of participants consisted of two doses of either BNT162b2 or mRNA-1273 vaccine.

Sequencing of the DNA from cultured CD4+ T cells was carried out with the Oncomine TCR Beta short-read assay. From the PCR reads, TCRdb called clonotypes with MiXCR, one entry per CDR3 protein. The sample lists 8,500 to 13,000 distinct CDR3 sequences, 58% seen once, with under 25% in the top ten. Only a few counts were recorded for this clonotype. Its target is not known. Treatment noted: 10-day PBMC culture with coronavirus spike peptide pools or control peptides (ViraFEST assay). Dates of PCR positivity, March to December 2020, preceded the US Alpha, Beta and Delta variants. Negative selection yielded CD4+ T cells from day-10 cultures. Per the germline V gene, CDR1 is DFQATT and CDR2 is SNEGSKA (reference sequence). V dropped 3 bases and J dropped 11; count of bases not matched to a gene: 9. The CDR3 has 12 residues.

The receptor's source is a human donor who had recovered from COVID-19. This chain links TRBV20-1 with TRBJ1-1; 7 nucleotides align to TRBD1. The sequenced sample consisted of CD4+ T cells from blood, cultured in vitro. CDR3 amino acids: CSARAGGLGAFF. The CDR3 DNA is TGCAGTGCTAGGGCAGGGGGTTTAGGGGCTTTCTTT.